This T cell receptor beta chain was recovered during a study of OX40 agonist ivuxolimab in advanced cancers. Study as a whole: An agonistic human IgG2 monoclonal antibody against OX40 (CD134) was given. Dose-escalation patients were diagnosed with hepatocellular carcinoma, melanoma, renal cell cancer or head and neck cancer.

Using immunoSEQ multiplex PCR, the repertoire was profiled, and TCRdb retains in-frame clones only, with some absent. The profile covers roughly 70,000 clones, with 85% to 90% appearing a single time and around 2.3% taken by the ten largest. The CDR3 has 12 residues. Trimming left V 5 bases short and J 2 bases short, with 5 bases between. The germline gives CDR1 SGHTA, CDR2 FQGNSA. Study results and caveats: Researchers did not establish what antigens the expanded peripheral T cells target.

A note on this clone: The antigen remains unidentified.

The V gene is TRBV7-2, the J gene TRBJ2-3, with no clear D. The clonotype was recovered from an adult with an advanced solid tumor such as melanoma, head and neck, liver or kidney cancer. Sequenced here: CD4+ or CD8+ T cells sorted from blood, sampled in a trial of the OX40 agonist ivuxolimab. Written as DNA, the CDR3 is TGTGCCAGCAGCCCAGACACAGATACGCAGTATTTT. Its protein product is CASSPDTDTQYF. Full variable domain (outside the CDR3, taken from reference TRBV7-2 and TRBJ2-3): GAGVSQSPSNKVTEKGKDVELRCDPISGHTALYWYRQSLGQGLEFLIYFQGNSAPDKSGLPSDRFSAERTGGSVSTLTIQRTQQEDSAVYLCASSPDTDTQYFGPGTRLTVL.